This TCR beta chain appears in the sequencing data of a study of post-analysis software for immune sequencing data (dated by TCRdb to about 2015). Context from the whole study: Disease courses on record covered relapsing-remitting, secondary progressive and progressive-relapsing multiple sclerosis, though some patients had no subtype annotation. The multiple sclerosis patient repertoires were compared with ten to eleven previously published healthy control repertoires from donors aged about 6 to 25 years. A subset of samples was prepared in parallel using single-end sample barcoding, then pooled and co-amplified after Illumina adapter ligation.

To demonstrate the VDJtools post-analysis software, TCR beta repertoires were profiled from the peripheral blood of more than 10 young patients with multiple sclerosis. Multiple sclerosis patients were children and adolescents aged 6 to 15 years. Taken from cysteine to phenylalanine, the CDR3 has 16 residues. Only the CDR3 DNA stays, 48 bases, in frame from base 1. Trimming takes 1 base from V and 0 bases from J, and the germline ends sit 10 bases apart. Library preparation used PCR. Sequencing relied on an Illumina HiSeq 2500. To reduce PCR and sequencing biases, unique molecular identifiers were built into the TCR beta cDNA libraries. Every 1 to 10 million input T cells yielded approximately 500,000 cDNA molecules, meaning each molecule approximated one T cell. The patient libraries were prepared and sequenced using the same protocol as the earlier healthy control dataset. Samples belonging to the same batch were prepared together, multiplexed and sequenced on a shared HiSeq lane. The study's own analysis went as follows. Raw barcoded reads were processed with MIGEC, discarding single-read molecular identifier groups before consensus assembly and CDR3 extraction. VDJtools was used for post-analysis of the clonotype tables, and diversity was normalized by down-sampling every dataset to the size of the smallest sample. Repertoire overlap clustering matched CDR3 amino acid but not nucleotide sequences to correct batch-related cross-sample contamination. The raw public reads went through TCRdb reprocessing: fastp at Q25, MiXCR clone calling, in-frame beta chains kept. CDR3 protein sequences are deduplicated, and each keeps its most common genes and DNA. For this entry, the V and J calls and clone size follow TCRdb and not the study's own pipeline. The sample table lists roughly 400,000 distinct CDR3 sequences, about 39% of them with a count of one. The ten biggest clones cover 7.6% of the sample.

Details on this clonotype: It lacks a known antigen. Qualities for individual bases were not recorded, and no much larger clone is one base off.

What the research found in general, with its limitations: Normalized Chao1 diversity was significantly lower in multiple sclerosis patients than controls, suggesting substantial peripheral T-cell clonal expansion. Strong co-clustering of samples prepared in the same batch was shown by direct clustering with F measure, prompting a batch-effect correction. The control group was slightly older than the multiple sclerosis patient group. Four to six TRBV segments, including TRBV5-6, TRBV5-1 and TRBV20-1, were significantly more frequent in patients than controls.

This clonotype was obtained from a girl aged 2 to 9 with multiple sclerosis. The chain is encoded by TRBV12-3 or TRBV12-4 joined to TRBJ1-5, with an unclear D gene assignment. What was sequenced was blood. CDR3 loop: CASSLEGGYSNQPQHF. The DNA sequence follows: TGTGCCAGCAGTTTAGAGGGCGGTTATAGCAATCAGCCCCAGCATTTT.